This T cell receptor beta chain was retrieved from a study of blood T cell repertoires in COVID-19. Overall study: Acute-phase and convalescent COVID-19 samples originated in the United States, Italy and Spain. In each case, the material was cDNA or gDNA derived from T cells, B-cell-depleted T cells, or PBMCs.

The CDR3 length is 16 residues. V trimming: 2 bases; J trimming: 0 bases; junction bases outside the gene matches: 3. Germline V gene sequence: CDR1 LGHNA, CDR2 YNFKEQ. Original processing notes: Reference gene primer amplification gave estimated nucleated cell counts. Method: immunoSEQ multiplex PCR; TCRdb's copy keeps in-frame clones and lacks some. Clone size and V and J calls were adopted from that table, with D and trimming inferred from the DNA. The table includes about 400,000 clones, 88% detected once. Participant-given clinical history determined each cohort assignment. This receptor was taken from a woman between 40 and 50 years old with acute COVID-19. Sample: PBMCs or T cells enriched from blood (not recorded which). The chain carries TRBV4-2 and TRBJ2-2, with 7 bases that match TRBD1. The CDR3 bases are TGTGCCAGCAGCCAACAGGGGACAGCGAACACCGGGGAGCTGTTTTTT. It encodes CASSQQGTANTGELFF.